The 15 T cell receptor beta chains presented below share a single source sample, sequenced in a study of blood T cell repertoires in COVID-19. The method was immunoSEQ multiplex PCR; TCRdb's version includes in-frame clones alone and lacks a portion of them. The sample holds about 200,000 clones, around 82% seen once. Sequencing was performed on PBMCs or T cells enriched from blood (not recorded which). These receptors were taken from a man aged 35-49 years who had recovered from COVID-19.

DNA of the CDR3: TGTGCCTGGAGTGAGATTCCCTTCGGAGCTTTCTTT. Amino acid sequence: CAWSEIPFGAFF. This chain uses TRBV30 with TRBJ1-1; D is undetermined. The CDR3 sequence is 12 residues long. Trimming took off 1 base at V and 10 bases at J, with 13 bases between the two ends. Germline values: CDR1 GTSNPN, CDR2 SVGIG (reference sequence).

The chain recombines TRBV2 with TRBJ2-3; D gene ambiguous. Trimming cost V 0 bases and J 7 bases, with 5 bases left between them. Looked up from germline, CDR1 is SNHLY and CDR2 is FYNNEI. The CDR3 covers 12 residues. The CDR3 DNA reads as TGTGCCAGCAGTGAAGCGCGCAATACGCAGTATTTT. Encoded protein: CASSEARNTQYF.

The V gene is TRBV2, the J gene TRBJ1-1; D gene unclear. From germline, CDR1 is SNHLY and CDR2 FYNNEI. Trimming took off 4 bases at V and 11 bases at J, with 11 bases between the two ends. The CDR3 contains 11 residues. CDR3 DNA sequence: TGTGCCAGCAGTGGCTTAGTTGAGGCTTTCTTT. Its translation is CASSGLVEAFF.

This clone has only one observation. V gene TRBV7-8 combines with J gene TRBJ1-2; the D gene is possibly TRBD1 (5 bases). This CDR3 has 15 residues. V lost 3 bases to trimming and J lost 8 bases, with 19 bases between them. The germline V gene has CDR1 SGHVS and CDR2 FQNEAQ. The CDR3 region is CASSLTPRDLRGYTF. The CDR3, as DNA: TGTGCCAGCAGCTTGACCCCGCGGGACCTAAGAGGCTACACCTTC.

DNA of the CDR3: TGTGCCAGTAGTGGGGTTGATGCGGGCTCTGGAAACACCATATATTTT. Protein: CASSGVDAGSGNTIYF. The chain joins TRBV19 to TRBJ1-3; D uncertain. The CDR3 covers 16 residues. V was cut by 5 bases and J by 0 bases, with 14 bases left in between. Germline V gene sequence: CDR1 LNHDA, CDR2 SQIVND (reference sequence).

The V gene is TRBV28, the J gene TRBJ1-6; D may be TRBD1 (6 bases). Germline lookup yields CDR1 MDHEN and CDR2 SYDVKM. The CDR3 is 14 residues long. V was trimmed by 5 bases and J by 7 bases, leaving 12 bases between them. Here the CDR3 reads CASSLYTGNSPLHF. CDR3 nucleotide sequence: TGTGCCAGCAGTCTTTATACAGGGAATTCACCCCTCCACTTT.

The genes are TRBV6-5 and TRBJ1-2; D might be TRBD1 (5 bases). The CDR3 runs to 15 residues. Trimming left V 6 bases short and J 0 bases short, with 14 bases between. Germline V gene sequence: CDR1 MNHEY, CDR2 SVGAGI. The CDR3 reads CASSVRTYSNYGYTF. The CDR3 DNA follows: TGTGCCAGCAGCGTTAGGACATACTCTAACTATGGCTACACCTTC.

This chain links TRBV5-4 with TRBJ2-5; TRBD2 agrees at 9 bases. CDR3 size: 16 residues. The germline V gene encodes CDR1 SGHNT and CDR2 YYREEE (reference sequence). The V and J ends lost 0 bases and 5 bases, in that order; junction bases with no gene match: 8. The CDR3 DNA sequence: TGTGCCAGCAGCTTGGCAGCGGGAGGTTTCTCGGAGACCCAGTACTTC. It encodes CASSLAAGGFSETQYF.

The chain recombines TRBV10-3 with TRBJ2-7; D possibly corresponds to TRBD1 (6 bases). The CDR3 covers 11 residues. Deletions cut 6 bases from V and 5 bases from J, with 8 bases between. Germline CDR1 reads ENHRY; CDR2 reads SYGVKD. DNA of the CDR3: TGTGCCATCAGGGGACAAAACGAGCAGTACGTC. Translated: CAIRGQNEQYV.

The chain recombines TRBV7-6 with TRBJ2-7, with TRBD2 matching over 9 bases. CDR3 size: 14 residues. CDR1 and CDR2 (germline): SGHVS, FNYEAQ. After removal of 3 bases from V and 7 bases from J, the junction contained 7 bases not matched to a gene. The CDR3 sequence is CASSLEAGGREQYV. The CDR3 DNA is TGTGCCAGCAGCTTGGAAGCGGGAGGTCGAGAGCAGTACGTC.

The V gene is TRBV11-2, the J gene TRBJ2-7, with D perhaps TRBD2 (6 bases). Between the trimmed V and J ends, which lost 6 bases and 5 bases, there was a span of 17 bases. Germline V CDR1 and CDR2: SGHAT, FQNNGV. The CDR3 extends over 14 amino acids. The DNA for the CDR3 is TGTGCCAGCAGTTCGCTAGCGCCCCCGGACGAGCAGTACTTC. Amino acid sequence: CASSSLAPPDEQYF.

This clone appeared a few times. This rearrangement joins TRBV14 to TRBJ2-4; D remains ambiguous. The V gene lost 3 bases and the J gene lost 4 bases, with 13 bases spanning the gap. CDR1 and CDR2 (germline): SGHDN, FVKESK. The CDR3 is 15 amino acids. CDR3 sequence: CASSHLSVSKNIQYF. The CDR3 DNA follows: TGTGCCAGCAGCCACCTAAGCGTTTCAAAAAACATTCAGTACTTC.

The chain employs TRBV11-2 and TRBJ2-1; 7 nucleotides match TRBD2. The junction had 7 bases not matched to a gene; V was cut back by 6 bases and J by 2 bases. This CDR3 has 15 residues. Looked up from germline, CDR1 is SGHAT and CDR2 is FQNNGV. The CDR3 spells CASSPERGTYNEQFF. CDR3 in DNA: TGTGCCAGCAGTCCTGAGCGGGGTACCTACAATGAGCAGTTCTTC.

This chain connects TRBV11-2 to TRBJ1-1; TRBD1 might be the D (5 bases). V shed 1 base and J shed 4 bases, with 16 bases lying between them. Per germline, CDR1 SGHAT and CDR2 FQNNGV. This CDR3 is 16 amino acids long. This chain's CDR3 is CASSLVQARWGTEAFF. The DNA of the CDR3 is TGTGCCAGCAGCTTAGTACAGGCCAGGTGGGGCACTGAAGCTTTCTTT.

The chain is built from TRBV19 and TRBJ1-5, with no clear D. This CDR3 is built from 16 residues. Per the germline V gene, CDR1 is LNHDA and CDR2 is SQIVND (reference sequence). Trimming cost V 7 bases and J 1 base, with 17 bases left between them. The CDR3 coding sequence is TGTGCCAGTACCATGGTAGCGGTAGCGAGCAATCAGCCCCAGCATTTT. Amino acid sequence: CASTMVAVASNQPQHF. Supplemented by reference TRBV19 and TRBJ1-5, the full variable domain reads DGGITQSPKYLFRKEGQNVTLSCEQNLNHDAMYWYRQDPGQGLRLIYYSQIVNDFQKGDIAEGYSVSREKKESFPLTVTSAQKNPTAFYLCASTMVAVASNQPQHFGDGTRLSIL.